This T cell receptor (beta chain) was sequenced in a study of breast tumors, draining lymph nodes, adjacent tissues. Study results and caveats: Compared with lymph nodes, tumors were less diverse; compared with nontumor tissue, more.

The lymph nodes were axillary draining lymph nodes from breast cancer patients. Germline V gene sequence: CDR1 SGHNT, CDR2 YENEEA. This CDR3 contains 16 residues. V lost 1 base and J 0 bases, leaving 10 bases between the germline ends. The table lists this clonotype with many counts. Its target is unknown. TCRdb independently ran MiXCR on the multiplex PCR reads; one entry per CDR3 protein. The top ten hold approximately 1% of the sample, which has roughly 260,000 distinct CDR3 sequences, around 30% seen once. The clonotype was recovered from a female donor with breast cancer. Some clones in this sample may be carry-over from other donors' samples. This sequence joins TRBV11-3 and TRBJ1-3; D unresolved. Input material: axillary lymph node tissue. The CDR3 nucleotides read TGTGCCAGCAGCTTAGGTCCGTCGAGCTCTGGAAACACCATATATTTT. Its protein product is CASSLGPSSSGNTIYF.